These 30 T cell receptor beta chains came from one sample sequenced in a study of CD4+ T cells in melanoma. The table came from immunoSEQ multiplex PCR; TCRdb's copy has only in-frame clones and leaves some out. This table has some 120,000 clones, approximately 92% appearing once. Sequenced: peripheral blood. Every receptor here comes from a human donor with melanoma.

The chain carries TRBV7-3 and TRBJ2-3; D is perhaps TRBD2 (7 bases). From germline, CDR1 is SGHTA and CDR2 FQGTGA. Trimming removed 4 bases from V and 0 bases from J, with 14 bases in between. The CDR3 spans 16 residues. As DNA, the CDR3 is TGTGCCAGCAGCTGGGGGGGGCGGATCAGCACAGATACGCAGTATTTT. Amino acid sequence: CASSWGGRISTDTQYF.

The chain uses TRBV11-2 and TRBJ2-7, with TRBD1 matching 8 bases. Germline CDR1 and CDR2: SGHAT and FQNNGV. This CDR3 comprises 15 residues. V gave up 3 bases and J gave up 2 bases; unmatched junction bases: 6. The CDR3 region is CASSFWTGPAYEQYF. DNA for the CDR3: TGTGCCAGCAGCTTCTGGACAGGGCCAGCCTACGAGCAGTACTTC. The whole variable domain, filled in from reference TRBV11-2 and TRBJ2-7, reads EAGVAQSPRYKIIEKRQSVAFWCNPISGHATLYWYQQILGQGPKLLIQFQNNGVVDDSQLPKDRFSAERLKGVDSTLKIQPAKLEDSAVYLCASSFWTGPAYEQYFGPGTRLTVT.

V and J are TRBV4-3 and TRBJ2-1, with D uncertain. Germline CDR1 LGHNA, CDR2 YSLEER. The CDR3 loop spans 16 amino acids. The V and J ends lost 2 bases and 3 bases respectively, with 14 bases between them. The CDR3 DNA is TGCGCCAGCAGCCAACGTCGGAGTCTGGTCTACAATGAGCAGTTCTTC. Protein product: CASSQRRSLVYNEQFF.

The J gene is TRBJ2-1, the V gene TRBV9; perhaps TRBD1 as D (6 bases). V was trimmed by 0 bases and J by 3 bases, leaving 10 bases between them. CDR1 SGDLS and CDR2 YYNGEE come from the germline V gene. The CDR3 has 15 amino acids. Here the CDR3 reads CASSVEGDLYNEQFF. The CDR3 DNA reads as TGTGCCAGCAGCGTAGAGGGGGACCTCTACAATGAGCAGTTCTTC.

The CDR3 region is CASSLTIGPLQETQYF. CDR3 sequence (DNA): TGTGCCAGTAGTCTAACGATCGGGCCCCTCCAAGAGACCCAGTACTTC. The chain employs TRBV19 and TRBJ2-5; D unclear. Trimming stripped 5 bases from V and 1 base from J, with 17 bases between. Germline CDR1 is LNHDA and CDR2 is SQIVND (reference sequence). CDR3 length equals 16 residues.

A note on this clone: The sample has other DNA sequences that encode this CDR3 too. The chain joins TRBV7-8 to TRBJ2-7; D uncertain. The V and J ends lost 0 bases and 2 bases respectively, with 5 bases between them. The CDR3 is made up of 13 amino acids. From germline, CDR1 is SGHVS and CDR2 FQNEAQ. CDR3 sequence: CASSLAGTYEQYF. CDR3 in DNA: TGTGCCAGCAGCTTAGCGGGAACCTACGAGCAGTACTTC.

The genes are TRBV7-2 and TRBJ1-4, with D uncertain. The CDR3 has 14 amino acids. The germline V gene encodes CDR1 SGHTA and CDR2 FQGNSA. V lost 6 bases, J lost 6 bases, and 14 bases lay in between. The CDR3 loop is CASSKNRQDEKLFF. CDR3 sequence (DNA): TGTGCCAGCAGTAAAAATAGGCAAGATGAAAAACTGTTTTTT.

The chain combines TRBV7-3 with TRBJ2-1; 7 bases are a match to TRBD2. The CDR3 loop spans 14 amino acids. V lost 5 bases to trimming and J lost 4 bases; unmatched junction nucleotides: 5. Per the germline V gene, CDR1 is SGHTA and CDR2 is FQGTGA. This CDR3 is CASSPLSGYNEQFF. CDR3 sequence (DNA): TGTGCCAGCAGCCCACTTAGCGGGTACAATGAGCAGTTCTTC.

The CDR3 reads CASSQGLEFYEQYF. In DNA, the CDR3 is TGTGCCAGCTCACAGGGACTGGAGTTCTACGAGCAGTACTTC. The chain has TRBV18 and TRBJ2-7, with TRBD2 as a possible D gene (6 bases). CDR1 and CDR2 (germline): KGHSH, LQKENI. Deletions cut 4 bases from V and 3 bases from J, with 13 bases between. The CDR3 runs to 14 residues.

The V call is TRBV7-3, the J call TRBJ1-1; D is ambiguous. V was pared by 5 bases and J by 0 bases, with 7 bases between. Germline V gene sequence: CDR1 SGHTA, CDR2 FQGTGA. The length of the CDR3 is 13 residues. The CDR3 loop is CASSRNMNTEAFF. The CDR3 DNA follows: TGTGCCAGCAGCCGAAACATGAACACTGAAGCTTTCTTT.

The V and J genes are TRBV7-2 and TRBJ2-5; possible D gene TRBD1, 5 bases. CDR1 and CDR2 from the germline V gene are SGHTA and FQGNSA. The germline V and J ends were trimmed by 10 bases and 9 bases, with 15 bases remaining between them. The CDR3 covers 11 residues. As DNA, the CDR3 is TGTGCCACCACTCAGGGTAGGGCCCAGTACTTC. This sequence encodes CATTQGRAQYF.

The J gene is TRBJ1-1, the V gene TRBV11-3, with 11 nucleotides matching TRBD1. The J segment lost 4 bases and the V segment lost 3 bases, leaving 7 bases of the junction unmatched. This CDR3 has 16 residues. Germline values: CDR1 SGHNT, CDR2 YENEEA. The DNA for the CDR3 is TGTGCCAGCAGCTTTAGTCCCGGGACAGGGGGCACTGAAGCTTTCTTT. Translated: CASSFSPGTGGTEAFF. The entire variable domain, with the rest obtained from reference TRBV11-3 and TRBJ1-1, is as follows: EAGVVQSPRYKIIEKKQPVAFWCNPISGHNTLYWYLQNLGQGPELLIRYENEEAVDDSQLPKDRFSAERLKGVDSTLKIQPAELGDSAVYLCASSFSPGTGGTEAFFGQGTRLTVV.

This sequence joins TRBV7-9 and TRBJ1-2; D is unresolved. The CDR3 has 14 amino acids. Trimming cost V 1 base and J 6 bases, with 12 bases left between them. CDR1 is SEHNR, CDR2 FQNEAQ, per germline (reference sequence). The chain's CDR3 is CASSLGGNNNGYTF. For the CDR3, the DNA is TGTGCCAGCAGCTTAGGCGGTAACAACAATGGCTACACCTTC.

The V gene is TRBV7-8, the J gene TRBJ2-3; D unresolved. The CDR3 has 15 residues. V was trimmed by 7 bases and J by 1 base, leaving 15 bases between them. Germline V lookup: CDR1 SGHVS, CDR2 FQNEAQ. CDR3 protein: CASNPGVWGTDTQYF. The CDR3 DNA reads as TGTGCCAGCAACCCTGGGGTGTGGGGCACAGATACGCAGTATTTT.

The J gene is TRBJ1-1, the V gene TRBV7-9; D might be TRBD1 (5 bases). Germline V gene lookup returns CDR1 SEHNR and CDR2 FQNEAQ (reference sequence). The V gene lost 6 bases and the J gene lost 4 bases, with 6 bases spanning the gap. This CDR3 contains 11 residues. CDR3 bases: TGTGCCAGCAGGGGGGGCACTGAAGCTTTCTTT. Encoded protein: CASRGGTEAFF.

The V call is TRBV19, the J call TRBJ1-2; D gene unclear. V lost 3 bases to trimming and J lost 4 bases, with 9 bases between them. This CDR3 is 13 amino acids long. The germline V gene encodes CDR1 LNHDA and CDR2 SQIVND (reference sequence). The CDR3 region has the DNA TGTGCCAGTAGTATTACGACGGTCTATGGCTACACCTTC. Translated, it gives CASSITTVYGYTF.

The rearrangement uses TRBV19 and TRBJ2-1; tentatively, D is TRBD2 (6 bases). V dropped 1 base and J dropped 3 bases, with 10 bases sitting between them. The CDR3 covers 15 residues. CDR1 and CDR2 (germline): LNHDA, SQIVND (reference sequence). DNA for the CDR3: TGTGCCAGTAGTATAGCCAGGGACTTCTACAATGAGCAGTTCTTC. Translation gives CASSIARDFYNEQFF.

The rearrangement joins TRBV4-3 to TRBJ2-3, with TRBD1 matching over 8 bases. The CDR3 runs to 14 residues. In germline, CDR1 is LGHNA, CDR2 YSLEER. The V and J ends lost 4 bases and 5 bases, in that order; junction bases with no gene match: 5. CDR3 DNA: TGCGCCAGCAGCCGACAGGGGAGTGGAGATACGCAGTATTTT. The encoded protein is CASSRQGSGDTQYF.

The J gene is TRBJ1-2, the V gene TRBV4-1; possible D gene TRBD1, 5 bases. Per germline, CDR1 MGHRA and CDR2 YSYEKL. The CDR3 spans 16 residues. Trimming cost V 5 bases and J 0 bases, with 16 bases left between them. The CDR3 sequence is CASSRGRLGANYGYTF. The CDR3 DNA reads TGCGCCAGCAGCAGGGGTAGGTTGGGAGCTAACTATGGCTACACCTTC.

This chain links TRBV6-5 with TRBJ1-2, with 9 bases identical to TRBD1. The J segment lost 2 bases and the V segment lost 0 bases, leaving 1 base of the junction unmatched. The CDR3 runs 15 residues. Germline lookup yields CDR1 MNHEY and CDR2 SVGAGI. CDR3 amino acids: CASSYSGQGNYGYTF. For the CDR3, the DNA is TGTGCCAGCAGTTACTCGGGACAGGGAAACTATGGCTACACCTTC.

The chain recombines TRBV28 with TRBJ1-1; no definite D call. Trimming stripped 2 bases from V and 1 base from J, with 17 bases between. This CDR3 comprises 17 residues. Germline V gene lookup returns CDR1 MDHEN and CDR2 SYDVKM. This CDR3 reads CASSLTSPRRQNTEAFF. The CDR3 DNA is TGTGCCAGCAGTTTAACATCCCCCAGGCGTCAGAACACTGAAGCTTTCTTT.

The chain combines TRBV27 with TRBJ1-4; D is undetermined. Germline V gene lookup returns CDR1 MNHEY and CDR2 SMNVEV (reference sequence). The V and J ends lost 8 bases and 8 bases respectively, with 18 bases between them. This CDR3 region has 14 residues. Here the CDR3 reads CASATPGPWEKLFF. DNA for the CDR3: TGTGCCAGCGCTACTCCCGGGCCCTGGGAAAAACTGTTTTTT.

The chain links TRBV19 to TRBJ2-5; D remains unclear. The CDR3 totals 16 residues. The V gene's germline CDR1 is LNHDA and CDR2 SQIVND (reference sequence). Deletions cut 1 base from V and 10 bases from J, with 22 bases between. The CDR3 spells CASSIVYGRSPTDQYF. The CDR3 DNA reads TGTGCCAGTAGTATAGTATACGGCAGGAGCCCAACGGACCAGTACTTC.

This clone has just one count. The rearrangement uses TRBV9 and TRBJ2-5; D is ambiguous. V was cut by 3 bases and J by 2 bases, with 14 bases left in between. Germline V gives CDR1 SGDLS, CDR2 YYNGEE. The CDR3 contains 15 residues. In nucleotides, the CDR3 is TGTGCCAGCAGCGGTTTTGTCACCGGGCAAGAGACCCAGTACTTC. Translated, it gives CASSGFVTGQETQYF.

CDR3 amino acids: CASSLGDRGYYQPQHF. The CDR3 DNA reads as TGTGCCAGCAGCTTAGGGGACAGGGGGTATTATCAGCCCCAGCATTTT. The chain employs TRBV5-6 and TRBJ1-5, with TRBD1 identical over 11 bases. Losses at the gene ends were 2 bases for V and 5 bases for J; bases not matched to a gene: 6. The V gene's germline CDR1 is SGHDT and CDR2 YYEEEE. This CDR3 is 16 amino acids long. The full variable domain, in which reference TRBV5-6 and TRBJ1-5 provide the parts outside the CDR3, is DAGVTQSPTHLIKTRGQQVTLRCSPKSGHDTVSWYQQALGQGPQFIFQYYEEEERQRGNFPDRFSGHQFPNYSSELNVNALLLGDSALYLCASSLGDRGYYQPQHFGDGTRLSIL.

The chain couples TRBV5-1 to TRBJ1-3; D gene unclear. CDR3 length: 14 residues. The V and J ends lost 0 bases and 3 bases respectively, with 7 bases between them. CDR1 and CDR2 (germline): SGHRS, YFSETQ. As DNA, the CDR3 is TGCGCCAGCAGCTTGGAGGCCAGTGGAAACACCATATATTTT. It codes for CASSLEASGNTIYF.

The V and J genes are TRBV11-2 and TRBJ1-5; D remains unclear. Trimming stripped 0 bases from V and 12 bases from J, with 9 bases between. The germline gives CDR1 SGHAT, CDR2 FQNNGV. CDR3 length: 12 amino acids. The CDR3 is CASSLDRNVQHF. The CDR3 DNA is TGTGCCAGCAGCTTAGATCGCAACGTCCAGCATTTT.

This chain links TRBV19 with TRBJ2-2; 11 positions agree with TRBD2. Germline CDR1 is LNHDA and CDR2 is SQIVND (reference sequence). The CDR3 length is 17 residues. V lost 5 bases, J lost 1 base, and 6 bases stayed unmatched. The CDR3 nucleotides read TGTGCCAGTAGTGTCGGGACTAGCGGTAGGAACACCGGGGAGCTGTTTTTT. Protein product: CASSVGTSGRNTGELFF.

This clone has more than one count but fewer than ten. The gene calls are TRBV5-1 and TRBJ1-1; 8 bases are shared with TRBD1. With V trimmed by 3 bases and J by 5 bases, 0 bases remained unmatched. This CDR3 contains 12 residues. Germline values: CDR1 SGHRS, CDR2 YFSETQ. The DNA of the CDR3 is TGCGCCAGCAGCTGGACAGGGACTGAAGCTTTCTTT. This sequence encodes CASSWTGTEAFF.

V and J are TRBV12-5 and TRBJ2-3; 12 nucleotides align to TRBD2. The CDR3 has 15 residues. Germline V gene data show CDR1 as LGHNT and CDR2 as FRNRAP. Germline trimming cut 3 bases from V and 8 bases from J; bases unmatched to any gene: 6. CDR3 region: CASGFSSGGVGTQYF. The CDR3 region has the DNA TGTGCTAGTGGTTTCTCTAGCGGGGGGGTAGGTACGCAGTATTTT.